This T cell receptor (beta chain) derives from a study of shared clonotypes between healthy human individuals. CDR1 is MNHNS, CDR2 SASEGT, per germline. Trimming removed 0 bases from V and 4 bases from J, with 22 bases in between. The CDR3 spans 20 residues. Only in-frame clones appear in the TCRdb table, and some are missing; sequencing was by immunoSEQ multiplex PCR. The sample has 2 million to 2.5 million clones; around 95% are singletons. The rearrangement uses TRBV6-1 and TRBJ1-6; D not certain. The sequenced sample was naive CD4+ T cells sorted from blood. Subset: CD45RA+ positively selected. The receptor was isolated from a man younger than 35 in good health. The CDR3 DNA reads TGTGCCAGCAGTGAAGCAACAGAGCTAATTCGGGGAGTATATAATTCACCCCTCCACTTT. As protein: CASSEATELIRGVYNSPLHF.